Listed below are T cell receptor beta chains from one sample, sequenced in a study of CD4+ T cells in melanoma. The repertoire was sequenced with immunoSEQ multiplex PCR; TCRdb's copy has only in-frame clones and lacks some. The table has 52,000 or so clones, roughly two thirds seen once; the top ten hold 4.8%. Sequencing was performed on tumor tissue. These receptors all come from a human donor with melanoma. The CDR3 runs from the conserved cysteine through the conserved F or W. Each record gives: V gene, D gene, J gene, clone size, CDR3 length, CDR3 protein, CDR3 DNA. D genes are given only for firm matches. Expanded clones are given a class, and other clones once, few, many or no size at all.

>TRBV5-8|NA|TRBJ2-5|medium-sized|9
CASEPHQYF
TGTGCCAGCGAGCCACACCAGTACTTC
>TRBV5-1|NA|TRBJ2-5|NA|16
CASSLGWGQGLETQYF
TGCGCCAGCAGCTTGGGCTGGGGGCAGGGATTAGAGACCCAGTACTTC
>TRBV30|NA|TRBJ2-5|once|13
CAWSRRRQETQYF
TGTGCCTGGAGTAGGAGACGACAAGAGACCCAGTACTTC
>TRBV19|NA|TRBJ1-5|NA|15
CASSIPGRPNQPQHF
TGTGCCAGTAGTATCCCAGGTCGCCCGAATCAGCCCCAGCATTTT
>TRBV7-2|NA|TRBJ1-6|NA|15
CASSLTTGKNSPLHF
TGTGCCAGCAGCTTAACGACAGGAAAAAATTCACCCCTCCACTTT
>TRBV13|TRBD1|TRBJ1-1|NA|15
CASRDRPGGNTEAFF
TGTGCCAGCAGGGACAGGCCGGGTGGGAACACTGAAGCTTTCTTT
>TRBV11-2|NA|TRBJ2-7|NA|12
CASSLGLHRAYF
TGTGCCAGCAGCTTAGGGCTGCACCGGGCGTACTTC
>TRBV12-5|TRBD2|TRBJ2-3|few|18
CASGLVFGGAGGTDTQYF
TGTGCTAGTGGTTTGGTATTCGGGGGGGCAGGGGGCACAGATACGCAGTATTTT
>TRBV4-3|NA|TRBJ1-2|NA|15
CASSQDKGRNYGYTF
TGCGCCAGCAGCCAAGACAAAGGGAGGAACTATGGCTACACCTTC
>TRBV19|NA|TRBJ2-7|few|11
CASSHRYEQYF
TGTGCCAGTAGTCACCGCTACGAGCAGTACTTC
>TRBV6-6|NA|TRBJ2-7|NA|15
CASSSGTPSSYEQYF
TGTGCCAGCAGTTCCGGGACACCAAGCTCCTACGAGCAGTACTTC